The 30 T cell receptor beta chains below were found in one sample sequenced in a study of blood T cell repertoires in COVID-19. Profiling relied on immunoSEQ multiplex PCR, and the TCRdb table lists in-frame clones only, not all of them. The sample carries roughly 350,000 clones, roughly 85% recorded once. The sample comprised peripheral blood. These receptor sequences come from a woman aged 18-29 years with acute or convalescent COVID-19.

J is TRBJ2-1 and V is TRBV9; the match to TRBD2 covers 7 bases. CDR3 length: 15 amino acids. Trimming cost V 0 bases and J 9 bases; bases outside gene matches: 9. From germline, CDR1 is SGDLS and CDR2 YYNGEE. CDR3 nucleotide sequence: TGTGCCAGCAGCGTAGGAATCGAGGGAGGGAGTGAGCAGTTCTTC. Translating gives CASSVGIEGGSEQFF. Based on the CDR3 plus reference TRBV9 and TRBJ2-1, the full variable domain is DSGVTQTPKHLITATGQRVTLRCSPRSGDLSVYWYQQSLDQGLQFLIQYYNGEERAKGNILERFSAQQFPDLHSELNLSSLELGDSALYFCASSVGIEGGSEQFFGPGTRLTVL.

This clone was picked up one time. V is TRBV9 and J is TRBJ1-1; TRBD1 might be the D (5 bases). V dropped 0 bases and J dropped 8 bases, with 11 bases sitting between them. The CDR3 runs 13 residues. CDR1 SGDLS and CDR2 YYNGEE come from the germline V gene. CDR3 sequence reads: CASSVEETEEAFF. The CDR3, as DNA: TGTGCCAGCAGCGTAGAAGAGACAGAGGAAGCTTTCTTT.

This clone was counted a few times. Other nucleotide sequences from this sample produce the same CDR3. V gene TRBV5-5 combines with J gene TRBJ1-5, with TRBD1 matching over 9 bases. V shed 0 bases, J shed 7 bases, and the junction held 2 bases outside the gene matches. CDR1 is SGHKS and CDR2 is YYEKEE in the germline V gene (reference sequence). The CDR3 consists of 14 residues. In DNA, the CDR3 is TGTGCCAGCAGCTTGGGACAGGGGGACCAGCCCCAGCATTTT. The encoded protein is CASSLGQGDQPQHF. Full variable domain (rest looked up from reference TRBV5-5 and TRBJ1-5): DAGVTQSPTHLIKTRGQQVTLRCSPISGHKSVSWYQQVLGQGPQFIFQYYEKEERGRGNFPDRFSARQFPNYSSELNVNALLLGDSALYLCASSLGQGDQPQHFGDGTRLSIL.

The genes are TRBV13 and TRBJ2-7; 11 nucleotides match TRBD1. The CDR3 runs to 14 residues. The germline V gene encodes CDR1 PRHDT and CDR2 FYEKMQ (reference sequence). The V gene end was trimmed by 5 bases and the J gene end by 9 bases; junction bases not matched to a gene: 9. CDR3 protein: CASSPPGTGGPQYF. The CDR3 DNA sequence: TGTGCCAGCAGCCCACCCGGGACAGGGGGGCCGCAGTACTTC.

J is TRBJ2-2 and V is TRBV7-9, with TRBD2 matching 8 bases. CDR3 length: 16 amino acids. Germline V gene data show CDR1 as SEHNR and CDR2 as FQNEAQ (reference sequence). J was trimmed by 4 bases and V by 0 bases; bases with no gene match: 4. The CDR3 nucleotides are TGTGCCAGCAGCTTAGCGCTAGCGGGTACCACCGGGGAGCTGTTTTTT. Amino acids: CASSLALAGTTGELFF.

The V gene is TRBV9, the J gene TRBJ2-7; 7 bases line up with TRBD1. Germline V gene sequence: CDR1 SGDLS, CDR2 YYNGEE. The CDR3 is 15 amino acids. V lost 4 bases and J lost 0; bases outside the gene matches: 7. The CDR3: CASSPTGAFSYEQYF. CDR3 DNA sequence: TGTGCCAGCAGCCCAACAGGGGCGTTCTCCTACGAGCAGTACTTC.

This clone showed up many times. V usage is TRBV5-1 and J usage is TRBJ1-1, with D hard to call. This CDR3 spans 13 amino acids. Germline V gene sequence: CDR1 SGHRS, CDR2 YFSETQ. The V and J ends lost 1 base and 2 bases respectively, with 6 bases between them. For the CDR3, the DNA is TGCGCCAGCAGCTTGTACAGTAACACTGAAGCTTTCTTT. It specifies CASSLYSNTEAFF.

The V call is TRBV4-2, the J call TRBJ2-1; 10 bases line up with TRBD1. Germline CDR1 reads LGHNA; CDR2 reads YNFKEQ. Trimming removed 0 bases from V and 4 bases from J; junction bases left unmatched: 3. This CDR3 is 16 amino acids long. The CDR3 loop reads CASSQEGQGIYNEQFF. In DNA form, the CDR3 reads TGTGCCAGCAGCCAAGAGGGACAGGGGATTTACAATGAGCAGTTCTTC.

The V call is TRBV20-1, the J call TRBJ2-7; a possible D gene is TRBD2 (6 bases). V was cut by 3 bases and J by 7 bases, with 13 bases left in between. The CDR3 contains 12 residues. The germline CDR1 and CDR2 sequences are DFQATT and SNEGSKA (reference sequence). The chain's CDR3 is CSASREVNEQYF. The CDR3 DNA sequence: TGCAGTGCTAGTAGGGAGGTGAATGAGCAGTACTTC.

The rearrangement uses TRBV28 and TRBJ1-1, with TRBD1 matching 7 bases. The length of the CDR3 is 15 residues. V was pared by 5 bases and J by 7 bases, with 13 bases of the junction left unmatched. Looked up from germline, CDR1 is MDHEN and CDR2 is SYDVKM. The CDR3 DNA reads TGTGCCAGCAGTAAAAGACAGGGAGGAGGCAATGAAGCTTTCTTT. This codes for CASSKRQGGGNEAFF.

The gene calls are TRBV28 and TRBJ2-4, with 7 nucleotides matching TRBD1. CDR3 size: 15 residues. J gave up 9 bases and V 5 bases, and 13 bases lay outside the gene matches. The germline V gene has CDR1 MDHEN and CDR2 SYDVKM. DNA for the CDR3: TGTGCCAGCAGTCCCGCCCTAGGGGGCCTGGTCATTCAGTACTTC. Translation gives CASSPALGGLVIQYF. The variable domain in full, with the rest retrieved from reference TRBV28 and TRBJ2-4, is DVKVTQSSRYLVKRTGEKVFLECVQDMDHENMFWYRQDPGLGLRLIYFSYDVKMKEKGDIPEGYSVSREKKERFSLILESASTNQTSMYLCASSPALGGLVIQYFGAGTRLSVL.

The J gene is TRBJ2-1, the V gene TRBV27, with 7 bases fitting TRBD2. Trimming took 1 base from V and 2 from J; bases not matched to a gene: 2. The CDR3 contains 15 residues. Germline V lookup: CDR1 MNHEY, CDR2 SMNVEV (reference sequence). The CDR3 sequence: CASSLYRGAYNEQFF. DNA of the CDR3: TGTGCCAGCAGTTTATACCGGGGGGCCTACAATGAGCAGTTCTTC.

This rearrangement joins TRBV7-9 to TRBJ2-1, with D maybe TRBD2 (7 bases). Trimming removed 5 bases from V and 8 bases from J, with 25 bases in between. The CDR3 extends over 17 amino acids. Germline V CDR1 and CDR2: SEHNR, FQNEAQ (reference sequence). DNA of the CDR3: TGTGCCAGCAGCCCCCTCCCGGGGGGCGGGAGTCCCGATGAGCAGTTCTTC. As protein: CASSPLPGGGSPDEQFF.

The table lists this clone with a count of one. The V gene is TRBV11-1, the J gene TRBJ2-7; 12 positions match TRBD2. The germline gives CDR1 SGHAT, CDR2 FQDESV (reference sequence). With V trimmed by 5 bases and J by 0 bases, 5 bases remained unmatched. The CDR3 covers 16 residues. The CDR3 sequence: CASSKAGLAGSYEQYF. The CDR3 nucleotides are TGTGCCAGCAGCAAAGCGGGACTAGCGGGCTCCTACGAGCAGTACTTC.

The CDR3 is CANGNAGNTIYF. Here the CDR3 DNA reads TGTGCCAACGGTAACGCTGGAAACACCATATATTTT. J is TRBJ1-3 and V is TRBV10-3; D not certain. V lost 10 bases, J lost 2 bases, and 9 bases lay in between. CDR3 size: 12 residues. The germline V gene has CDR1 ENHRY and CDR2 SYGVKD.

The chain combines TRBV5-5 with TRBJ2-7, with 7 bases matching TRBD1. The J segment lost 5 bases and the V segment lost 0 bases, leaving 8 bases of the junction unmatched. CDR3 length equals 15 residues. Germline loops: CDR1 SGHKS, CDR2 YYEKEE (reference sequence). The CDR3 is CASSLATGDAHEQYF. CDR3 DNA: TGTGCCAGCAGCTTGGCCACAGGGGATGCCCACGAGCAGTACTTC.

This clone was picked up one time. The rearrangement joins TRBV3-1 (or the pseudogene TRBV3-2) to TRBJ1-1, with D hard to call. This CDR3 region has 13 residues. Trimming shortened V by 2 bases and J by 4 bases, and 8 bases separated the two germline ends. Germline V lookup: CDR1 LGHDT, CDR2 YNNKEL (reference sequence). The CDR3 DNA sequence: TGTGCCAGCAGCCAAAGGGAGGCCACTGAAGCTTTCTTT. Encoded protein: CASSQREATEAFF.

This clone is a singleton in its sample. The chain employs TRBV10-3 and TRBJ2-7, with TRBD2 identical over 12 bases. CDR1 and CDR2 (germline): ENHRY, SYGVKD. V shed 5 bases and J 2 bases; nucleotides not matched to a gene: 7. The CDR3 length is 16 residues. Here the CDR3 reads CAISITSGRPPYEQYF. The CDR3 coding sequence is TGTGCCATCAGTATCACTAGCGGGAGGCCCCCCTACGAGCAGTACTTC.

The V and J genes are TRBV5-1 and TRBJ2-7, with 11 bases lining up with TRBD1. CDR1 and CDR2 (germline): SGHRS, YFSETQ. The CDR3 extends over 15 amino acids. With V trimmed by 0 bases and J by 3 bases, 2 bases remained unmatched. The CDR3, as DNA: TGCGCCAGCAGCTTGGCGGGACAGGGGGTCTACGAGCAGTACTTC. Protein: CASSLAGQGVYEQYF.

In the case of this clone: Other DNA sequences within the sample encode an identical CDR3. V gene TRBV18 combines with J gene TRBJ2-7, with 8 bases aligning to TRBD1. This CDR3 has 14 amino acids. V was clipped by 0 bases and J by 4 bases; unmatched bases: 2. Germline assignment: CDR1 KGHSH and CDR2 LQKENI. The CDR3 is CASSPPQGAYEQYF. The CDR3 DNA sequence: TGTGCCAGCTCACCACCCCAGGGGGCATACGAGCAGTACTTC. The full variable domain, its missing parts supplied by reference TRBV18 and TRBJ2-7, is NAGVMQNPRHLVRRRGQEARLRCSPMKGHSHVYWYRQLPEEGLKFMVYLQKENIIDESGMPKERFSAEFPKEGPSILRIQQVVRGDSAAYFCASSPPQGAYEQYFGPGTRLTVT.

This sequence joins TRBV3-1 (or the pseudogene TRBV3-2) and TRBJ2-2; 7 positions agree with TRBD2. This CDR3 region has 14 residues. Germline V lookup: CDR1 LGHDT, CDR2 YNNKEL (reference sequence). The J segment lost 6 bases and the V segment lost 9 bases, leaving 10 bases of the junction unmatched. The CDR3, as DNA: TGTGCCAGTCGCCTAGCGGCGGCTTCCGGGGAGCTGTTTTTT. Translation: CASRLAAASGELFF.

Only a few counts were recorded for this clone. This chain links TRBV5-1 with TRBJ1-1; no reliable D call. Germline V lookup: CDR1 SGHRS, CDR2 YFSETQ. The CDR3 is 14 residues long. The germline V and J ends were trimmed by 4 bases and 4 bases, with 14 bases remaining between them. This CDR3 reads CASSLAGSGTEAFF. CDR3 nucleotide sequence: TGCGCCAGCAGCCTGGCCGGGAGCGGCACTGAAGCTTTCTTT.

The CDR3 is CASSLGGTGFDEQFF. The CDR3 DNA sequence: TGTGCCAGCAGCTTAGGAGGGACAGGGTTCGATGAGCAGTTCTTC. The chain links TRBV7-6 to TRBJ2-1; 9 positions match TRBD1. The CDR3 runs to 15 residues. Germline V gene data show CDR1 as SGHVS and CDR2 as FNYEAQ. V lost 1 base to trimming and J lost 8 bases; unmatched junction nucleotides: 6.

This clone was seen a few times. The chain joins TRBV23-1 to TRBJ1-5; a possible D gene is TRBD1 (6 bases). TRBV23-1 is marked as an open reading frame, function uncertain. The germline V and J ends were trimmed by 2 bases and 3 bases, with 11 bases remaining between them. The CDR3 has 15 residues. CDR3 residues: CASSQPQGYNQPQHF. The CDR3 DNA sequence: TGCGCCAGCAGTCAACCACAGGGTTACAATCAGCCCCAGCATTTT.

The rearrangement joins TRBV5-1 to TRBJ2-3, with TRBD1 matching 7 bases. The V gene end was trimmed by 1 base and the J gene end by 2 bases; junction bases not matched to a gene: 4. The CDR3 totals 15 residues. Germline CDR1 and CDR2: SGHRS and YFSETQ. The CDR3 DNA sequence: TGCGCCAGCAGCTTGAAGGGACAGCACACAGATACGCAGTATTTT. It encodes CASSLKGQHTDTQYF.

The rearrangement links TRBV2 to TRBJ2-7; TRBD2 is a possible D gene (7 bases). V lost 2 bases and J lost 6, with 17 bases in between. CDR1 SNHLY and CDR2 FYNNEI come from the germline V gene. The CDR3 length is 15 residues. The CDR3 DNA is TGTGCCAGCAGTGAATATGTCGGGGGGCGGGGCGAGCAGTACTTC. Protein: CASSEYVGGRGEQYF.

The chain's CDR3 is CASSPRSATSSTDTQYF. In nucleotides, the CDR3 is TGTGCCAGCAGTCCACGTTCAGCGACCTCTAGCACAGATACGCAGTATTTT. This chain joins TRBV6-6 and TRBJ2-3; D is ambiguous. The germline CDR1 and CDR2 sequences are MNHNY and SVGAGI (reference sequence). Trimming stripped 5 bases from V and 0 bases from J, with 18 bases between. This CDR3 region has 17 residues.

The chain combines TRBV6-5 with TRBJ1-2; 8 nucleotides align to TRBD1. The CDR3 sequence is 13 residues long. Germline assignment: CDR1 MNHEY and CDR2 SVGAGI. V lost 7 bases, J lost 5 bases, and 6 bases stayed unmatched. Here the CDR3 reads CASTLDRAYGYTF. CDR3 in DNA: TGTGCCAGCACCTTGGACAGGGCATATGGCTACACCTTC.

This clone was recorded only once. The V gene is TRBV11-2, the J gene TRBJ1-4, with 7 positions matching TRBD1. The CDR3 consists of 15 residues. V lost 2 bases, J lost 6 bases, and 6 bases stayed unmatched. The germline V gene encodes CDR1 SGHAT and CDR2 FQNNGV. The CDR3 sequence is CASSLLGDSDEKLFF. For the CDR3, the DNA is TGTGCCAGCAGCTTATTAGGGGACAGTGATGAAAAACTGTTTTTT.

This sequence joins TRBV3-1 (or the pseudogene TRBV3-2) and TRBJ2-3; D may be TRBD2 (6 bases). Germline V gives CDR1 LGHDT, CDR2 YNNKEL (reference sequence). The CDR3 totals 16 residues. Trimming stripped 1 base from V and 1 base from J, with 12 bases between. Here the CDR3 reads CASSQVLASGTDTQYF. The CDR3 DNA reads TGTGCCAGCAGCCAAGTCCTAGCGTCCGGCACAGATACGCAGTATTTT.